The 22 T cell receptor beta chains below all came from one sample that was sequenced in a study of T cell responses to AZD1222 COVID-19 vaccine. This table comes from immunoSEQ multiplex PCR, and its TCRdb copy is limited to in-frame clones, with some not included. The sample has about 94,000 clones, over 75% seen once. The sequences come from peripheral blood, collected on day 0 of AZD1222 vaccination. The receptor set was obtained from an adult in good health.

J is TRBJ1-1 and V is TRBV5-5; D remains ambiguous. V gave up 6 bases and J gave up 0 bases, with 12 bases separating them. The CDR3 length is 14 residues. The germline CDR1 and CDR2 sequences are SGHKS and YYEKEE (reference sequence). CDR3 protein: CASIPGPLNTEAFF. CDR3 nucleotide sequence: TGTGCCAGCATCCCAGGTCCCCTGAACACTGAAGCTTTCTTT.

The V and J genes are TRBV5-1 and TRBJ1-5; D may be TRBD1 (5 bases). The CDR3 runs to 13 residues. V shed 4 bases and J shed 4 bases, with 9 bases lying between them. Germline CDR1 is SGHRS and CDR2 is YFSETQ. As DNA, the CDR3 is TGCGCCAGCAGCCACGACAGTAATCAGCCCCAGCATTTT. Translation gives CASSHDSNQPQHF.

The chain's CDR3 is CASSLFSGPNRELFF. Here the CDR3 DNA reads TGCGCCAGCAGCTTGTTTTCGGGACCTAACAGGGAGCTGTTTTTT. This sequence joins TRBV5-1 and TRBJ2-2, with D perhaps assigned TRBD1 or TRBD2 (5 bases each). CDR1 is SGHRS, CDR2 YFSETQ, per germline. Trimming took off 1 base at V and 9 bases at J, with 16 bases between the two ends. The CDR3 totals 15 residues. Drawing the rest from reference TRBV5-1 and TRBJ2-2, the complete variable domain is KAGVTQTPRYLIKTRGQQVTLSCSPISGHRSVSWYQQTPGQGLQFLFEYFSETQRNKGNFPGRFSGRQFSNSRSEMNVSTLELGDSALYLCASSLFSGPNRELFFGEGSRLTVL.

The chain joins TRBV10-3 to TRBJ2-7, with 7 positions matching TRBD2. The CDR3 contains 15 residues. J lost 6 bases, V lost 2 bases, and 10 bases had no gene match. Germline CDR1 reads ENHRY; CDR2 reads SYGVKD. CDR3 sequence reads: CAISEGGVTHSEQYF. CDR3 in DNA: TGTGCCATCAGTGAGGGGGGGGTTACCCACTCCGAGCAGTACTTC.

The chain employs TRBV5-6 and TRBJ1-6; a weak D match, TRBD1 (6 bases). CDR3 length equals 17 residues. Trimming cost V 1 base and J 7 bases, with 18 bases left between them. CDR1 is SGHDT, CDR2 YYEEEE, per germline. Here the CDR3 reads CASSLYRANGGNSPLHF. The CDR3 DNA sequence: TGTGCCAGCAGCTTGTACAGGGCAAACGGTGGAAATTCACCCCTCCACTTT.

The chain recombines TRBV11-2 with TRBJ2-1, with 8 bases aligning to TRBD2. The J segment lost 9 bases and the V segment lost 7 bases, leaving 14 bases of the junction unmatched. CDR1 SGHAT and CDR2 FQNNGV come from the germline V gene. The CDR3 consists of 15 residues. The CDR3 region is CASNTPREGSREQFF. The CDR3 DNA sequence: TGTGCCAGCAACACCCCTCGGGAGGGTAGTCGTGAGCAGTTCTTC.

The chain joins TRBV7-9 to TRBJ2-2; D is unclear. Germline CDR1 reads SEHNR; CDR2 reads FQNEAQ (reference sequence). The CDR3 is made up of 15 amino acids. V lost 3 bases to trimming and J lost 4 bases, with 12 bases between them. In DNA, the CDR3 is TGTGCCAGCAGCTTTTTTGGTCCCTCCACCGGGGAGCTGTTTTTT. Translated, it gives CASSFFGPSTGELFF. The variable domain in full, completed from reference TRBV7-9 and TRBJ2-2, reads DTGVSQNPRHKITKRGQNVTFRCDPISEHNRLYWYRQTLGQGPEFLTYFQNEAQLEKSRLLSDRFSAERPKGSFSTLEIQRTEQGDSAMYLCASSFFGPSTGELFFGEGSRLTVL.

The rearrangement uses TRBV6-2 or TRBV6-3 and TRBJ2-1, with TRBD2 matching over 8 bases. Unmatched junction bases numbered 6, after V lost 4 bases and J lost 7 bases. This CDR3 spans 14 amino acids. Germline CDR1 is MNHEY and CDR2 is SVGEGT. CDR3 sequence reads: CASSFTGGRNEQFF. In nucleotides, the CDR3 is TGTGCCAGCAGTTTTACGGGGGGGCGTAATGAGCAGTTCTTC.

CDR3 sequence reads: CAISILDTQYF. DNA of the CDR3: TGTGCCATCAGTATTTTGGATACGCAGTATTTT. This sequence joins TRBV10-3 and TRBJ2-3; D uncertain. This CDR3 region has 11 residues. From germline, CDR1 is ENHRY and CDR2 SYGVKD. The V end lost 5 bases, the J end lost 6 bases, and 6 bases lay between the germline ends.

This chain joins TRBV4-1 and TRBJ2-7, with D possibly matching TRBD1 (6 bases). The germline gives CDR1 MGHRA, CDR2 YSYEKL. CDR3 length: 15 residues. Trimming took off 3 bases at V and 7 bases at J, with 19 bases between the two ends. The CDR3 DNA reads TGCGCCAGCAGCCAGGAGCGTCCAGGGGTGGGAGAGCAGTACTTC. Translating gives CASSQERPGVGEQYF.

This clone showed up just a few times. This rearrangement joins TRBV6-5 to TRBJ2-7; D may match TRBD1 or TRBD2 (5 bases each). The CDR3 has 13 amino acids. CDR1 MNHEY and CDR2 SVGAGI come from the germline V gene. V shed 6 bases and J shed 0 bases, with 9 bases lying between them. CDR3 DNA: TGTGCCAGCAGCATGGGGGACTCCTACGAGCAGTACTTC. This sequence encodes CASSMGDSYEQYF.

As DNA, the CDR3 is TGTGCCAGCAGTGACCCCGGGGCTATCGACAATGAGCAGTTCTTC. Residues: CASSDPGAIDNEQFF. The chain combines TRBV6-1 with TRBJ2-1; possibly TRBD1 or TRBD2 for D (5 bases each). From germline, CDR1 is MNHNS and CDR2 SASEGT. V was shortened by 3 bases and J by 5 bases, with 14 bases between the two germline ends. The CDR3 loop spans 15 amino acids.

The chain joins TRBV11-3 to TRBJ2-5; 10 bases are a match to TRBD2. After removal of 3 bases from V and 4 bases from J, the junction contained 5 bases not matched to a gene. Germline CDR1 and CDR2: SGHNT and YENEEA. The CDR3 consists of 15 residues. CDR3 residues: CASSLGGLATETQYF. The CDR3 coding sequence is TGTGCCAGCAGCTTGGGGGGACTAGCGACAGAGACCCAGTACTTC.

This clone occurred once. V gene TRBV3-1 (or the pseudogene TRBV3-2) combines with J gene TRBJ2-7, with a tentative D call TRBD1 (6 bases). V lost 1 base and J lost 2, with 12 bases in between. Looked up from germline, CDR1 is LGHDT and CDR2 is YNNKEL (reference sequence). CDR3 size: 15 residues. CDR3 DNA: TGTGCCAGCAGCCAAGTTTTCGCAGGGGCCTACGAGCAGTACTTC. It translates to CASSQVFAGAYEQYF.

The J gene is TRBJ2-3, the V gene TRBV9, with D perhaps matching TRBD1 (5 bases). Trimming removed 0 bases at V and 6 bases at J, with 11 bases between. The germline V gene encodes CDR1 SGDLS and CDR2 YYNGEE. The CDR3 consists of 14 residues. The CDR3 DNA follows: TGTGCCAGCAGCGTAGCTCAGGGAATCGATACGCAGTATTTT. It translates to CASSVAQGIDTQYF.

The V call is TRBV14, the J call TRBJ1-1; D call uncertain. This CDR3 has 16 amino acids. Trimming stripped 0 bases from V and 7 bases from J, with 18 bases between. Per the germline V gene, CDR1 is SGHDN and CDR2 is FVKESK. CDR3 DNA sequence: TGTGCCAGCAGCCAAGATACAACACTGGTTTTTGGTGAAGCTTTCTTT. It is translated as CASSQDTTLVFGEAFF.

CDR3 residues: CASSSGRTGASTSEKLFF. Here the CDR3 DNA reads TGTGCCAGCAGCTCCGGTAGGACAGGGGCGTCAACCAGTGAAAAACTGTTTTTT. The rearrangement uses TRBV7-9 and TRBJ1-4; 9 positions match TRBD1. The CDR3 loop spans 18 amino acids. Trimming cost V 4 bases and J 7 bases; bases outside gene matches: 16. Germline-derived CDR1 and CDR2 are SEHNR and FQNEAQ (reference sequence).

The chain uses TRBV5-1 and TRBJ2-7; TRBD1 agrees at 7 bases. CDR3 length: 14 residues. Per germline, CDR1 SGHRS and CDR2 YFSETQ. The V and J ends lost 1 base and 1 base, in that order; junction bases with no gene match: 2. The CDR3 spells CASSLTGASYEQYF. The DNA for the CDR3 is TGCGCCAGCAGCTTGACAGGGGCGTCCTACGAGCAGTACTTC.

This chain joins TRBV7-8 and TRBJ2-5, with a tentative D call TRBD1 (6 bases). V was shortened by 6 bases and J by 3 bases, with 11 bases between the two germline ends. The CDR3 covers 13 residues. Germline CDR1 SGHVS, CDR2 FQNEAQ. CDR3 region: CASSTGQKETQYF. The CDR3 bases are TGTGCCAGCAGTACCGGACAGAAAGAGACCCAGTACTTC.

The chain couples TRBV7-8 to TRBJ1-5; D gene ambiguous. The CDR3 loop spans 17 amino acids. Germline assignment: CDR1 SGHVS and CDR2 FQNEAQ. Trimming shortened V by 1 base and J by 1 base, and 14 bases separated the two germline ends. The CDR3 is CASSLVVSQGSNQPQHF. In nucleotides, the CDR3 is TGTGCCAGCAGCTTAGTTGTCTCCCAAGGCAGCAATCAGCCCCAGCATTTT.

The chain joins TRBV30 to TRBJ2-7; tentatively, D is TRBD2 (6 bases). Germline lookup yields CDR1 GTSNPN and CDR2 SVGIG (reference sequence). The CDR3 is 13 residues long. Between the trimmed V and J ends, which lost 2 bases and 1 base, there was a span of 9 bases. The CDR3 spells CAWSLGGSYEQYF. The DNA for the CDR3 is TGTGCCTGGAGTTTGGGAGGTTCCTACGAGCAGTACTTC.

The V gene is TRBV30, the J gene TRBJ1-6; no definite D call. The CDR3 has 11 amino acids. Germline-derived CDR1 and CDR2 are GTSNPN and SVGIG (reference sequence). Trimming took 2 bases from V and 14 from J, leaving 10 bases between them. CDR3 DNA: TGTGCCTGGAGTCTGCGAGGGTCCCTCCACTTT. Protein sequence: CAWSLRGSLHF.